Reported below is one T cell receptor (beta chain). The antigen is not known. The data derive from a study of CD8+CD57+ T cells in acquired aplastic anemia. Overall study: Isolated CD4+ and CD8+ cells, once sorted, yielded DNA averaging around 3.1 ug.

TCR beta VDJ and CDR3 were profiled, and genomic DNA was the template. One entry per CDR3 protein results from TCRdb running MiXCR on the reads. In the table there are 450,000 to 550,000 distinct CDR3 sequences, around 32% of which are singletons. Points from the study as a whole: Patients were compared with controls for CD8+ Simpson's diversity, and no significant difference emerged. Overlap between patients and controls comprised about 30 CD8+ CDR3 sequences.

For sequencing, patients were chosen who had shown expansion of CD8+CD57+ cells by flow cytometry. Each of the patients presented with severe acquired aplastic anemia. The CDR3 length is 14 residues. V was pared by 6 bases and J by 2 bases, with 8 bases between. Per germline, CDR1 MNHNS and CDR2 SASEGT. V gene TRBV6-1 combines with J gene TRBJ1-6; D might be TRBD1 (6 bases). This clonotype was sampled from a human donor with aplastic anemia. Sequenced sample: sorted CD4+, CD8+, or CD8+CD57+ T cells (not recorded which) from PBMCs. The CDR3 spells CASRDRTYNSPLHF. DNA of the CDR3: TGTGCCAGCAGAGACAGGACCTATAATTCACCCCTCCACTTT.